These T cell receptor beta chains were read from a single sample in a study of T cells after yellow fever vaccination. TCRdb recomputed calls from the 5' RACE reads with MiXCR, one row per CDR3 protein. Of a few hundred thousand distinct CDR3 sequences in the sample, roughly 4% were seen once. The sample was PBMCs, taken 5 days after the yellow fever booster vaccination. Every receptor here comes from a man between 18 and 29 years old who received the YFV17D yellow fever vaccine. Each CDR3 is given with its conserved first and last residue. Each record gives: clone size, D gene, V gene, J gene, CDR3 DNA, CDR3 protein. D genes are given only for firm matches. Clone size is given for some rows only: seen once, a few or many times, or a class if the clone is expanded.

>.|.|TRBV7-2|TRBJ2-3
TGTGCCAGCAGCTTATCATGGGTCGGCCCGGATACGCAGTATTTT
CASSLSWVGPDTQYF
>many|TRBD1|TRBV28|TRBJ2-3
TGTGCCAGCAAGGCAGGGGGTGTTCGAGATACGCAGTATTTT
CASKAGGVRDTQYF
>many|TRBD2|TRBV20-1|TRBJ2-1
TGCAGTGCTCCCCTGGCGGGGGGAAACAATGAGCAGTTCTTC
CSAPLAGGNNEQFF
>.|.|TRBV20-1|TRBJ1-5
TGCAGTGCTAGAGAACAGGCCAATCAGCCCCAGCATTTT
CSAREQANQPQHF
>few|.|TRBV5-1|TRBJ1-1
TGCGCCAGCAGCTTGGGGACCCTAAACTTGAACACTGAAGCTTTCTTT
CASSLGTLNLNTEAFF
>.|.|TRBV20-1|TRBJ1-2
TGCAGTGCTAGACCGCTGGGGGAGGGTGTCTATGGCTACACCTTC
CSARPLGEGVYGYTF
>.|.|TRBV4-2|TRBJ2-5
TGTGCCAGCAGCCAAGTATACTGGAGCCAAGAGACCCAGTACTTC
CASSQVYWSQETQYF
>many|.|TRBV11-2|TRBJ1-2
TGTGCCAGCAGCTTCGTTGGTGGTAGACATTATGGCTACACCTTC
CASSFVGGRHYGYTF
>few|TRBD1|TRBV7-3|TRBJ2-3
TGTGCCAGCAGCCGACAGGGGCAGGCCTTGGGAGATACGCAGTATTTT
CASSRQGQALGDTQYF
>few|.|TRBV6-5|TRBJ1-2
TGTGCCATCGGGGAGACCAACTATGGCTACACCTTC
CAIGETNYGYTF
>few|.|TRBV12-3/TRBV12-4|TRBJ1-4
TGTGCCAGCACCACTACAGGGCATTACGAAAAACTGTTTTTT
CASTTTGHYEKLFF
>.|.|TRBV19|TRBJ1-1
TGTGCCAGTAGTATTGGGAGGAACCACAACACTGAAGCTTTCTTT
CASSIGRNHNTEAFF
>few|.|TRBV9|TRBJ2-5
TGTGCCAGCAGCGTAGGAGGGTCAGACCAAGAGACCCAGTACTTC
CASSVGGSDQETQYF
>few|.|TRBV5-1|TRBJ1-2
TGCGCCAGCAGCTTAATCTCCAGATATGGCTACACCTTC
CASSLISRYGYTF
>few|.|TRBV5-1|TRBJ1-5
TGCGCCAGCAGCTTGGTCCCGACAGCATATAGCAATCAGCCCCAGCATTTT
CASSLVPTAYSNQPQHF
>.|.|TRBV27|TRBJ2-7
TGTGCCAGCAGTCTCGGGACACTTACCTACGAGCAGTACTTC
CASSLGTLTYEQYF
>.|.|TRBV18|TRBJ2-3
TGTGCCAGCTCACCACTACAGGGTAACACAGATACGCAGTATTTT
CASSPLQGNTDTQYF
>many|.|TRBV5-1|TRBJ2-5
TGCGCCAGCAGCTTGGCGGAGAGTGAGACCCAGTACTTC
CASSLAESETQYF
>.|.|TRBV4-1|TRBJ2-3
TGCGCCAGCAGCCAAACGGATGGACCCAATACGCAGTATTTT
CASSQTDGPNTQYF
>few|.|TRBV20-1|TRBJ1-5
TGCAGTGCTAGTTTAAAAGGCGGGAAGCCCCAGCATTTT
CSASLKGGKPQHF
>.|TRBD1|TRBV11-2|TRBJ1-3
TGTGCCAGCAGCCTGGGACAGGCCCGGGACACCATATATTTT
CASSLGQARDTIYF
>.|.|TRBV7-2|TRBJ1-6
TGTGCCAGCAGCCCACCCGGGTTTATTCCCCTCCACTTT
CASSPPGFIPLHF
>.|TRBD1|TRBV20-1|TRBJ2-5
TGCAGTGCTGGAAGAACAGGGGGCCAAGAGACCCAGTACTTC
CSAGRTGGQETQYF
>many|.|TRBV2|TRBJ2-4
TGTGCCAGCGGCTTGTCGGAGTTCCCGGGGTCGGCCAAAAACATTCAGTACTTC
CASGLSEFPGSAKNIQYF
>once|.|TRBV6-6|TRBJ1-2
TGTGCCAGCAGTGCTCCCGGCGGGGGGGGCTATGGCTACACCTTC
CASSAPGGGGYGYTF
>few|TRBD1|TRBV2|TRBJ2-5
TGTGCCAGCAGCAGACAGGGCCCGAGGGAGACCCAGTACTTC
CASSRQGPRETQYF
>few|.|TRBV7-9|TRBJ1-6
TGTGCCAGCAGCTCGGGGGGCAGAAATTCACCCCTCCACTTT
CASSSGGRNSPLHF
>.|TRBD1|TRBV30|TRBJ2-7
TGTGCCTGGAGTCTGGGACAGGGTAACTCCGACGAGCAGTACTTC
CAWSLGQGNSDEQYF
>many|.|TRBV5-1|TRBJ2-6
TGCGCCAGCAGCTTGGGGATTACAGGGCCCTCTGGGGCCAACGTCCTGACTTTC
CASSLGITGPSGANVLTF
>few|.|TRBV18|TRBJ2-7
TGTGCCAGCTCACCAAGCGACTGGAGCTCCCTCTACGAGCAGTACTTC
CASSPSDWSSLYEQYF
>.|TRBD2|TRBV29-1|TRBJ2-5
TGCAGCGTTGATAGCGGGGGCCAAGAGACCCAGTACTTC
CSVDSGGQETQYF
>.|.|TRBV9|TRBJ2-5
TGTGCCAGCAGCGTAGCGGCCAGGGGGGGGGAGACCCAGTACTTC
CASSVAARGGETQYF
>many|TRBD1|TRBV5-1|TRBJ2-3
TGCGCCAGCAGCCTAAGGACAGGAGTCACAGATACGCAGTATTTT
CASSLRTGVTDTQYF
>.|.|TRBV5-1|TRBJ1-5
TGCGCCAGCAGCTTGGAGGGGGAAGGTCAGCCCCAGCATTTT
CASSLEGEGQPQHF
>few|.|TRBV5-5|TRBJ2-4
TGTGCCAGCAGCTTGGCGCTTATATTAGCCAAAAACATTCAGTACTTC
CASSLALILAKNIQYF
>many|.|TRBV20-1|TRBJ1-1
TGCAGTGCTAGAATCCAGGGGACCACTGAAGCTTTCTTT
CSARIQGTTEAFF
>once|.|TRBV24-1|TRBJ2-3
TGTGCCACCACAGGGGCCGATACGCAGTATTTT
CATTGADTQYF
>few|TRBD1|TRBV4-3|TRBJ2-1
TGCGCCAGCAGCCATTACCTACTGGGACAGGGGGCGTACAATGAGCAGTTCTTC
CASSHYLLGQGAYNEQFF
>few|TRBD2|TRBV4-1|TRBJ2-1
TGCGCCAGCAGCCAACTAGACGGGGGGAGCTACAATGAGCAGTTCTTC
CASSQLDGGSYNEQFF
>.|TRBD1|TRBV4-1|TRBJ2-7
TGCGCCAGCAGCCAAGTGCTGGGGACAGGGGATTACGAGCAGTACTTC
CASSQVLGTGDYEQYF
>.|TRBD2|TRBV10-3|TRBJ2-5
TGTGCCATCAGTGAGTCGGGACTAGCAGTTGCAGAGACCCAGTACTTC
CAISESGLAVAETQYF
>few|TRBD1|TRBV5-6|TRBJ1-5
TGTGCCAGCAGCCTGACAGGGGCTACCCCATATAGCAATCAGCCCCAGCATTTT
CASSLTGATPYSNQPQHF
>many|.|TRBV2|TRBJ2-2
TGTGCCAGCAGTGAGGGCAATTCGAACACCGGGGAGCTGTTTTTT
CASSEGNSNTGELFF